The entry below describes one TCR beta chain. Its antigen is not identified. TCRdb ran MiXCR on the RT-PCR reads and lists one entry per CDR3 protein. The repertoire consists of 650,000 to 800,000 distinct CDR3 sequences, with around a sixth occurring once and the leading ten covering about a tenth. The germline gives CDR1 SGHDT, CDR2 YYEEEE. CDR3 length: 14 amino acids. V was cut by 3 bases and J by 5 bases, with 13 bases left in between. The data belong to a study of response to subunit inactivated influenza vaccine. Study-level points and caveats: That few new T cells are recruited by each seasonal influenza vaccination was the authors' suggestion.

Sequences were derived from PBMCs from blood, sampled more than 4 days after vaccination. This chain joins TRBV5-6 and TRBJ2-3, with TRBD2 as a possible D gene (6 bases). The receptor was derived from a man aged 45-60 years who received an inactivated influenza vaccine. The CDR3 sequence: CASSSGLRGDTQYF. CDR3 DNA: TGTGCCAGCAGCTCCGGACTAAGGGGAGATACGCAGTATTTT. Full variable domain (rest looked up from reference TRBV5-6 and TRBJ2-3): DAGVTQSPTHLIKTRGQQVTLRCSPKSGHDTVSWYQQALGQGPQFIFQYYEEEERQRGNFPDRFSGHQFPNYSSELNVNALLLGDSALYLCASSSGLRGDTQYFGPGTRLTVL.